The 17 T cell receptor beta chains presented below share a single source sample, sequenced in a study of early T cells in non-severe SARS-CoV-2 infection. TCRdb redid the calling of the 5' RACE reads with MiXCR, one entry per CDR3 protein. The table has around 40,000 distinct CDR3 sequences, roughly 6% seen once. The sample consisted of whole blood. The origin of the receptors is an adult who was a healthcare worker with PCR-confirmed SARS-CoV-2 infection or an uninfected control (not recorded which).

This clonotype has just a few counts. The rearrangement joins TRBV9 to TRBJ2-7, with D possibly TRBD2 on 5 matching bases. Per the germline V gene, CDR1 is SGDLS and CDR2 is YYNGEE. The CDR3 has 15 residues. Trimming removed 0 bases at V and 6 bases at J, with 16 bases between. The CDR3 reads CASSVGGSRLREQYF. CDR3 nucleotides: TGTGCCAGCAGCGTAGGAGGGAGTAGACTCCGCGAGCAGTACTTC.

This clonotype has at least ten counts. This rearrangement joins TRBV29-1 to TRBJ2-7; 7 bases are a match to TRBD1. CDR1 is SQVTM, CDR2 ANQGSEA, per germline. The V gene end was trimmed by 5 bases and the J gene end by 2 bases; junction bases not matched to a gene: 6. This CDR3 is built from 13 residues. Written as DNA, the CDR3 is TGCAGCGTTAAGACAGGGCACACCTACGAGCAGTACTTC. This codes for CSVKTGHTYEQYF.

The V and J genes are TRBV7-6 and TRBJ1-1; 7 nucleotides match TRBD1. This CDR3 contains 13 residues. V trimming: 5 bases; J trimming: 1 base; junction bases outside the gene matches: 1. Germline loops: CDR1 SGHVS, CDR2 FNYEAQ. Here the CDR3 reads CASSRTGNTEAFF. The DNA of the CDR3 is TGTGCCAGCAGCCGGACAGGGAACACTGAAGCTTTCTTT.

This clonotype was found a few times. This chain joins TRBV28 and TRBJ2-7; no firm D call. V was shortened by 3 bases and J by 1 base, with 10 bases between the two germline ends. This CDR3 contains 14 residues. The germline gives CDR1 MDHEN, CDR2 SYDVKM. The DNA of the CDR3 is TGTGCCAGCAGTTTGCTGGACGGGTCCTACGAGCAGTACTTC. Protein product: CASSLLDGSYEQYF.

This clonotype was counted ten times or more. V gene TRBV19 combines with J gene TRBJ2-3; 7 bases are shared with TRBD1. The CDR3 contains 16 residues. Germline values: CDR1 LNHDA, CDR2 SQIVND (reference sequence). V shed 4 bases, J shed 5 bases, and the junction held 12 bases outside the gene matches. CDR3 coding DNA: TGTGCCAGTAGTACGGTACGGACAGGACTCGGAGATACGCAGTATTTT. Its protein product is CASSTVRTGLGDTQYF.

In its sample, this clonotype ranks as medium-sized. The rearrangement joins TRBV2 to TRBJ2-3; D remains unclear. V gave up 3 bases and J gave up 4 bases, with 2 bases separating them. Germline CDR1 and CDR2: SNHLY and FYNNEI. CDR3 length equals 11 residues. The CDR3 DNA sequence: TGTGCCAGCAGTGAGTCAGATACGCAGTATTTT. It specifies CASSESDTQYF. The full variable domain, its missing parts supplied by reference TRBV2 and TRBJ2-3, is EPEVTQTPSHQVTQMGQEVILRCVPISNHLYFYWYRQILGQKVEFLVSFYNNEISEKSEIFDDQFSVERPDGSNFTLKIRSTKLEDSAMYFCASSESDTQYFGPGTRLTVL.

This rearrangement joins TRBV28 to TRBJ1-6, with D possibly TRBD1 on 5 matching bases. This CDR3 comprises 13 residues. Germline CDR1 reads MDHEN; CDR2 reads SYDVKM. The germline V and J ends were trimmed by 3 bases and 9 bases, with 9 bases remaining between them. CDR3 DNA: TGTGCCAGCAGTTTCTTGGGGGTTTCACCCCTCCACTTT. Translation: CASSFLGVSPLHF.

This clonotype occurred many times. The V gene is TRBV5-6, the J gene TRBJ2-7; possibly TRBD2 for D (6 bases). Per germline, CDR1 SGHDT and CDR2 YYEEEE. CDR3 length: 15 amino acids. Trimming shortened V by 0 bases and J by 2 bases, and 12 bases separated the two germline ends. The CDR3 coding sequence is TGTGCCAGCAGCTTGGCGGGACGGAGGGCCTACGAGCAGTACTTC. It yields the protein CASSLAGRRAYEQYF.

This clonotype was seen repeatedly, ten times or more. The chain is built from TRBV4-1 and TRBJ2-2; 10 nucleotides match TRBD1. The germline V gene has CDR1 MGHRA and CDR2 YSYEKL. CDR3 size: 14 residues. Losses at the gene ends were 1 base for V and 8 bases for J; bases not matched to a gene: 1. CDR3 in amino acids: CASSQGTGGGELFF. CDR3 sequence (DNA): TGCGCCAGCAGCCAAGGGACAGGGGGTGGGGAGCTGTTTTTT.

This clonotype was seen many times. V and J are TRBV6-6 and TRBJ2-3, with a weak D call TRBD2 (6 bases). V was pared by 3 bases and J by 1 base, with 11 bases between. CDR3 length: 15 amino acids. Germline CDR1 and CDR2: MNHNY and SVGAGI (reference sequence). DNA of the CDR3: TGTGCCAGCAGTTATGTGGCTAGCGGCACAGATACGCAGTATTTT. The encoded protein is CASSYVASGTDTQYF.

The chain links TRBV19 to TRBJ2-7; TRBD1 matches 7 bases. The CDR3 spans 15 residues. The germline CDR1 and CDR2 sequences are LNHDA and SQIVND (reference sequence). V was clipped by 5 bases and J by 1 base; unmatched bases: 8. The CDR3 loop is CASSDPGTVSYEQYF. CDR3 bases: TGTGCCAGTAGTGACCCCGGGACAGTTTCCTACGAGCAGTACTTC. Full variable domain (remainder filled in from reference TRBV19 and TRBJ2-7): DGGITQSPKYLFRKEGQNVTLSCEQNLNHDAMYWYRQDPGQGLRLIYYSQIVNDFQKGDIAEGYSVSREKKESFPLTVTSAQKNPTAFYLCASSDPGTVSYEQYFGPGTRLTVT.

This clonotype was found many times. V gene TRBV10-2 combines with J gene TRBJ2-2, with D possibly matching TRBD2 (5 bases). The CDR3 covers 13 residues. Germline V gives CDR1 WSHSY, CDR2 SAAADI. Between the trimmed V and J ends, which lost 6 bases and 4 bases, there was a span of 9 bases. CDR3 sequence: CASRGSSTGELFF. DNA of the CDR3: TGCGCCAGCAGAGGGAGCAGCACCGGGGAGCTGTTTTTT.

This clonotype was seen repeatedly, ten times or more. V and J are TRBV10-1 and TRBJ2-7; D could derive from TRBD1 or TRBD2 (6 bases each). Germline values: CDR1 WNHNN, CDR2 SYGVQD (reference sequence). V lost 9 bases and J 5 bases, leaving 17 bases between the germline ends. The CDR3 extends over 13 amino acids. DNA for the CDR3: TGCGCCAGAGGGGGGAGTCCGACCCACGAGCAGTACTTC. Translating gives CARGGSPTHEQYF.

The rearrangement uses TRBV11-1 and TRBJ1-1; D is unclear. CDR1 is SGHAT, CDR2 FQDESV, per germline (reference sequence). CDR3 length: 12 residues. Trimming pared 3 bases from V and 3 bases from J, leaving 5 bases between. CDR3 bases: TGTGCCAGCAGCTTCGAGGACACTGAAGCTTTCTTT. It is translated as CASSFEDTEAFF.

In this sample, this clonotype turned up a few times. The chain joins TRBV12-3 or TRBV12-4 to TRBJ1-2, with no clear D. The V end lost 4 bases, the J end lost 8 bases, and 11 bases lay between the germline ends. The CDR3 runs 12 residues. The CDR3 DNA reads as TGTGCCAGCAGTTATGATCCCTTAGGCTACACCTTC. This codes for CASSYDPLGYTF.

The chain employs TRBV29-1 and TRBJ2-3, with D perhaps TRBD2 (6 bases). CDR1 and CDR2 (germline): SQVTM, ANQGSEA. This CDR3 spans 15 amino acids. V was trimmed by 4 bases and J by 5 bases, leaving 19 bases between them. Written as DNA, the CDR3 is TGCAGCGTTGTAGTCATCGGAGGGCTGGGAGATACGCAGTATTTT. Encoded protein: CSVVVIGGLGDTQYF.

This clonotype was detected ten times or more. V gene TRBV7-3 combines with J gene TRBJ2-7; 10 bases are a match to TRBD1. The germline gives CDR1 SGHTA, CDR2 FQGTGA. This CDR3 region has 14 residues. Trimming took 0 bases from V and 4 from J; bases not matched to a gene: 0. The CDR3 DNA reads as TGTGCCAGCAGCTTAACGGGACAGGGGTACGAGCAGTACTTC. Translation gives CASSLTGQGYEQYF. Filled out from reference TRBV7-3 and TRBJ2-7, the complete variable domain reads GAGVSQTPSNKVTEKGKYVELRCDPISGHTALYWYRQSLGQGPEFLIYFQGTGAADDSGLPNDRFFAVRPEGSVSTLKIQRTERGDSAVYLCASSLTGQGYEQYFGPGTRLTVT.